This TCR beta chain was identified in a study of T cell repertoires in cytomegalovirus infection. Losses at the gene ends were 0 bases for V and 4 bases for J; bases not matched to a gene: 4. This CDR3 is 16 amino acids long. One entry per CDR3 protein results from TCRdb running MiXCR on the reads. The sample includes 680,000 or so distinct CDR3 sequences, roughly 36% seen only once; the top ten take roughly 2.8%. Notes on the study in general: Across the ex vivo response, the dominant clonotypes were HLA-C-restricted CMV-specific TCR beta clonotypes. Cumulative public TCR beta family frequency identified CMV carriers with the relevant HLA.

A note on this clonotype: Its specificity is unknown.

Sequences were obtained from PBMCs. This sequence was found in a human donor in good health (CMV status not recorded). Some clones in this sample may be carry-over from other donors' samples. The chain uses TRBV12-3 or TRBV12-4 and TRBJ2-2; 8 bases are shared with TRBD2. The CDR3 bases are TGTGCCAGCAGTTTAGCGATCGGGAGGGGCACCGGGGAGCTGTTTTTT. Its protein is CASSLAIGRGTGELFF.